The clone carrying this T cell receptor beta chain was counted a single time. Its antigen is unidentified. Combining iRepertoire HTBI primers with Arm-PCR of CDR3 regions, the authors built TCR beta libraries. In the authors' workflow: Across the samples, identification revealed 50 to 80 TRBV and some 14 TRBJ segments. TCRdb independently ran MiXCR on the multiplex PCR reads; one entry per CDR3 protein. TCRdb's processing, not the authors' own work, is the source of the V and J calls. The data hold approximately 250,000 distinct CDR3 sequences, with about 18% observed a single time. These data are taken from a study of regulatory T cells in long-lasting Graves disease. General study findings and limits: Persistent patients shared 2,741 public clonotypes among themselves. Newly diagnosed patients shared fewer, at roughly 900. When disease was persistent, TRBV28, TRBJ1-2 and TRBJ2-5 were the favored segments.

The CDR3 covers 18 residues. The germline V gene encodes CDR1 MDHEN and CDR2 SYDVKM. The V end was cut by 7 bases, the J end by 0 bases, with 19 bases between. Time point denoted: newly diagnosed GD, antithyroid drugs for less than 3 months. RNA extracted from PBMCs served as the sequencing template. The sequence came from a female donor with Graves disease. This material consisted of peripheral blood mononuclear cells (PBMCs), taken at new diagnosis, from a patient treated with antithyroid drugs. This rearrangement joins TRBV28 to TRBJ1-6; D gene ambiguous. CDR3 bases: TGTGCCAGCAACCTCCCCGGGGAGGGTAGCTCCTATAATTCACCCCTCCACTTT. It translates to CASNLPGEGSSYNSPLHF.